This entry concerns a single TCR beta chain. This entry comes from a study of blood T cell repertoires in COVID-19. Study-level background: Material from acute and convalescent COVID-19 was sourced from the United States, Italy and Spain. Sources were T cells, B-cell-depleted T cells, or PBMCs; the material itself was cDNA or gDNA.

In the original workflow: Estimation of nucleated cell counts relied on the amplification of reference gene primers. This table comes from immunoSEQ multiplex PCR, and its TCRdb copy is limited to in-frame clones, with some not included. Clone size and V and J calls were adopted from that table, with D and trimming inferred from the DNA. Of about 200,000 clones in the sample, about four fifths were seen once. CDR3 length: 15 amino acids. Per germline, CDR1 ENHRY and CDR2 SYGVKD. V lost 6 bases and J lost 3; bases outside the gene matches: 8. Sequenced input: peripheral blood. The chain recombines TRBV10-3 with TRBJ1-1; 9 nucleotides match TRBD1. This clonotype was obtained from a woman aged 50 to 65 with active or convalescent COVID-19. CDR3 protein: CAISAVQGADTEAFF. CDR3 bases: TGTGCCATCAGCGCGGTACAGGGGGCGGACACTGAAGCTTTCTTT.